These 14 T cell receptor beta chains originate from one sample sequenced in a study of T-cell reconstitution after alpha-beta-depleted transplantation in children. Unique molecular identifiers were used in preparing the TCRbeta library. TCRdb independently ran MiXCR on the PCR reads; one entry per CDR3 protein. The repertoire consists of around 450,000 distinct CDR3 sequences, with under 20% occurring once and the leading ten covering roughly 29%. This material consisted of PBMCs, mostly from graft donor cells, taken 360 days after TCRalphabeta/CD19-depleted stem cell transplant. The receptor set was obtained from a boy in the first two years of life who had a stem cell transplant for Wiskott-Aldrich syndrome, so the T cells may come from the graft donor.

The chain uses TRBV6-2 or TRBV6-3 and TRBJ2-1; 7 bases are a match to TRBD2. V was pared by 5 bases and J by 2 bases, with 6 bases of the junction left unmatched. This CDR3 contains 15 residues. Germline CDR1 is MNHEY and CDR2 is SVGEGT. The CDR3 region has the DNA TGTGCCAGCAGTAGAGCGGGAAGCACCTACAATGAGCAGTTCTTC. This gives the protein CASSRAGSTYNEQFF.

J is TRBJ2-1 and V is TRBV5-6, with D maybe TRBD2 (5 bases). V was shortened by 0 bases and J by 6 bases, with 7 bases between the two germline ends. Per the germline V gene, CDR1 is SGHDT and CDR2 is YYEEEE. The CDR3 is 13 amino acids. The CDR3 sequence is CASSLVTSNEQFF. The CDR3, as DNA: TGTGCCAGCAGCTTGGTCACTAGCAATGAGCAGTTCTTC.

There are a few counts of this clonotype. This chain uses TRBV15 with TRBJ2-7; 7 nucleotides match TRBD2. The CDR3 consists of 16 residues. Germline lookup yields CDR1 LNHNV and CDR2 YYDKDF (reference sequence). Germline trimming cut 0 bases from V and 7 bases from J; bases unmatched to any gene: 12. CDR3 coding DNA: TGTGCCACCAGCAGAGAGCGAGCGGGGAGCTTTTTGGAGCAGTACTTC. Its protein product is CATSRERAGSFLEQYF.

This clonotype was counted between two and nine times. V and J are TRBV4-2 and TRBJ2-3; 8 nucleotides align to TRBD2. With 4 bases clipped from V and 1 base from J, the junction kept 13 bases outside the gene matches. Germline CDR1 LGHNA, CDR2 YNFKEQ. The CDR3 length is 18 residues. The CDR3: CASSRPTFLAGGTDTQYF. The CDR3 DNA follows: TGTGCCAGCAGCCGACCAACCTTCCTAGCGGGCGGCACAGATACGCAGTATTTT.

This clonotype was seen more than once but under ten times. The genes are TRBV3-1 and TRBJ2-1; 9 bases are shared with TRBD2. Germline assignment: CDR1 LGHDT and CDR2 YNNKEL (reference sequence). CDR3 length equals 15 residues. V was clipped by 4 bases and J by 6 bases; unmatched bases: 7. This CDR3 reads CASSPRGGRANEQFF. The CDR3, as DNA: TGTGCCAGCAGCCCGCGGGGGGGCCGGGCCAATGAGCAGTTCTTC.

The rearrangement joins TRBV10-3 to TRBJ2-1; 11 bases match TRBD2. The CDR3 totals 17 residues. Germline V gene data show CDR1 as ENHRY and CDR2 as SYGVKD. V dropped 4 bases and J dropped 3; count of bases not matched to a gene: 8. The CDR3 protein is CAISVWLAGGGYNEQFF. DNA for the CDR3: TGTGCCATCAGTGTATGGCTAGCGGGAGGTGGCTACAATGAGCAGTTCTTC.

The V and J genes are TRBV6-1 and TRBJ1-1; 10 positions agree with TRBD1. V was pared by 6 bases and J by 5 bases, with 6 bases of the junction left unmatched. CDR1 MNHNS and CDR2 SASEGT come from the germline V gene. This CDR3 spans 14 amino acids. Here the CDR3 reads CASRRQGAGTEAFF. In DNA form, the CDR3 reads TGTGCCAGCAGACGACAGGGGGCGGGTACTGAAGCTTTCTTT.

The chain joins TRBV24-1 to TRBJ2-3; D gene ambiguous. With 3 bases removed from V and 1 base from J, the gap between germline ends came to 13 bases. Germline CDR1 and CDR2: KGHDR and SFDVKD. CDR3 length: 16 amino acids. The DNA for the CDR3 is TGTGCCACCAGTGATACCCCCAAGACCGGCACAGATACGCAGTATTTT. Amino acid sequence: CATSDTPKTGTDTQYF.

This clonotype was found a few times. This sequence joins TRBV7-8 and TRBJ2-1; 7 nucleotides agree with TRBD2. The CDR3 length is 15 residues. Germline V gene lookup returns CDR1 SGHVS and CDR2 FQNEAQ. The V gene end was trimmed by 7 bases and the J gene end by 9 bases; junction bases not matched to a gene: 15. CDR3 bases: TGTGCCAGCAAGGGGAGGAGGACTAGACCCACTGAGCAGTTCTTC. Protein sequence: CASKGRRTRPTEQFF.

In its sample, this clonotype was seen a few times. The V gene is TRBV2, the J gene TRBJ1-2; unclear D gene. Looked up from germline, CDR1 is SNHLY and CDR2 is FYNNEI. This CDR3 is built from 11 residues. V lost 6 bases to trimming and J lost 11 bases, with 13 bases between them. The CDR3 loop reads CASRREGKYTF. The CDR3 bases are TGTGCCAGCAGGCGAGAAGGGAAGTACACCTTC.

This clonotype was seen a handful of times. CDR3: CSVGQANTF. In DNA, the CDR3 is TGCAGCGTTGGTCAGGCCAACACCTTC. This chain uses TRBV29-1 with TRBJ1-2, with D unresolved. The V end was cut by 4 bases, the J end by 12 bases, with 9 bases between. The CDR3 extends over 9 amino acids. The V gene's germline CDR1 is SQVTM and CDR2 ANQGSEA.

The rearrangement joins TRBV20-1 to TRBJ2-2; 7 nucleotides match TRBD1. Trimming cost V 0 bases and J 0 bases; bases outside gene matches: 4. CDR1 is DFQATT and CDR2 is SNEGSKA in the germline V gene (reference sequence). The CDR3 loop spans 16 amino acids. Here the CDR3 DNA reads TGCAGTGCTAGAGATCACGGACAGGCGAACACCGGGGAGCTGTTTTTT. It specifies CSARDHGQANTGELFF.

The chain joins TRBV10-3 to TRBJ2-5, with D hard to call. Trimming took off 0 bases at V and 2 bases at J, with 10 bases between the two ends. The germline V gene has CDR1 ENHRY and CDR2 SYGVKD. The CDR3 is 15 amino acids. The CDR3 DNA is TGTGCCATCAGTGAGTCAGTATCTGGTCAAGAGACCCAGTACTTC. Encoded protein: CAISESVSGQETQYF.

This clonotype was counted between two and nine times. CDR3 DNA: TGCAGTGCACCCCGTGGATCCCGTGAGCAGTTCTTC. Residues: CSAPRGSREQFF. This chain joins TRBV20-1 and TRBJ2-1; D is unclear. V was shortened by 6 bases and J by 9 bases, with 15 bases between the two germline ends. The CDR3 extends over 12 amino acids. Germline CDR1 DFQATT, CDR2 SNEGSKA (reference sequence).